The sequence of this T cell receptor (beta chain) was determined in a study of shared clonotypes between healthy human individuals. Study results and limitations: Relative to memory subsets, naive subsets generally showed larger estimated richness.

Profiled with immunoSEQ multiplex PCR; TCRdb holds only in-frame clones, not every one. The sample records about 800,000 clones, about 96% being singletons. CD45RO negativity and positive selection for CCR7 defined naive CD8 cells, a population that excluded terminally differentiated effector memory CD45RA+ cells. For this clone: Its antigen remains unknown.

Specimen: naive CD8+ T cells sorted from blood. This TCR came from a young man in good health.

The CDR3 loop reads CASSDVTSGTHYNEQFF. In DNA form, the CDR3 reads TGCGCCAGCAGTGATGTAACTAGCGGGACCCACTACAATGAGCAGTTCTTC. The chain has TRBV10-2 and TRBJ2-1; 10 bases map to TRBD2. CDR1 is WSHSY and CDR2 is SAAADI in the germline V gene. V gave up 3 bases and J gave up 3 bases; unmatched junction bases: 8. This CDR3 spans 17 amino acids.